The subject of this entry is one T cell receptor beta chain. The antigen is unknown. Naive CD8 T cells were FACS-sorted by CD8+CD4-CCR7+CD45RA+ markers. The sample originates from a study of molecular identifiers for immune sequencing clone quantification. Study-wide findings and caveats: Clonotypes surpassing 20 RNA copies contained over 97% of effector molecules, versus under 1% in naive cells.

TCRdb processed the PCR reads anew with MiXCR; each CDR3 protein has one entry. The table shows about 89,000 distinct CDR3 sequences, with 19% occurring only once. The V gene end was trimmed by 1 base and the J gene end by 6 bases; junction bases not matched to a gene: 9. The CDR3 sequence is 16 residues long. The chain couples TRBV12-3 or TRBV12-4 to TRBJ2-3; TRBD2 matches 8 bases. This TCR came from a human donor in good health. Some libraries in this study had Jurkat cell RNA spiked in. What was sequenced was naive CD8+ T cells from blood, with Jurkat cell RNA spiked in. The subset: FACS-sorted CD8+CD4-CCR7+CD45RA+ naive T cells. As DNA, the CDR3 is TGTGCCAGCAGTTTAGTGGTCGGGGGGGCTGCTGATACGCAGTATTTT. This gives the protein CASSLVVGGAADTQYF.